One sample yielded the 19 T cell receptor beta chains listed below, sequenced in a study of T cells in Graves' hyperthyroidism and ophthalmopathy. Amplified TCR beta CDR3 regions derived from RNA transcripts. First-round RT-PCR with HTBI primers amplified the TCR CDR3 region. Each CDR3 protein gets one entry after TCRdb re-called the multiplex PCR reads with MiXCR. The sample records about half a million distinct CDR3 sequences, about 16% being singletons. The sequenced sample consisted of blood. These receptor sequences come from a woman aged 25 to 39 with Graves' ophthalmopathy.

This clonotype was counted many times. V gene TRBV20-1 combines with J gene TRBJ2-7, with D hard to call. V was shortened by 0 bases and J by 0 bases, with 15 bases between the two germline ends. Germline CDR1 and CDR2: DFQATT and SNEGSKA (reference sequence). CDR3 length equals 16 residues. The CDR3 bases are TGCAGTGCTAGAGATCAGGCAGGACGGGTCTCCTACGAGCAGTACTTC. It translates to CSARDQAGRVSYEQYF.

This clonotype was seen ten or more times. V and J are TRBV7-9 and TRBJ2-7, with TRBD2 matching 14 bases. This CDR3 spans 18 amino acids. Losses at the gene ends were 5 bases for V and 3 bases for J; bases not matched to a gene: 12. Germline V gene sequence: CDR1 SEHNR, CDR2 FQNEAQ (reference sequence). CDR3 DNA: TGTGCCAGCAGCCCCCTGGGGACTAGCGGGGGTGCGGGCTACGAGCAGTACTTC. The encoded protein is CASSPLGTSGGAGYEQYF.

This clonotype occurred a few times. The J gene is TRBJ2-7, the V gene TRBV29-1; no firm D call. This CDR3 is built from 11 residues. Trimming left V 2 bases short and J 4 bases short, with 6 bases between. In germline, CDR1 is SQVTM, CDR2 ANQGSEA. The CDR3 loop is CSVEWGYEQYF. The CDR3 DNA is TGCAGCGTTGAATGGGGTTACGAGCAGTACTTC.

This clonotype was seen ten or more times. This chain uses TRBV12-3 or TRBV12-4 with TRBJ1-1; weak D call: TRBD1 (5 bases). V lost 3 bases and J lost 8, with 16 bases in between. CDR3 size: 14 residues. The CDR3 protein is CASSLGPRTTEAFF. The CDR3 bases are TGTGCCAGCAGTTTGGGGCCAAGGACTACGGAAGCTTTCTTT.

The chain combines TRBV5-1 with TRBJ2-7, with 12 positions matching TRBD2. V lost 2 bases and J lost 8; bases outside the gene matches: 5. Looked up from germline, CDR1 is SGHRS and CDR2 is YFSETQ. The CDR3 is made up of 14 amino acids. Written as DNA, the CDR3 is TGCGCCAGCAGCTTTTCACTAGCGGGAGGCAAGCAGTACTTC. Translated, it gives CASSFSLAGGKQYF.

This clonotype came up a few times. The V gene is TRBV5-1, the J gene TRBJ2-5; 9 bases are a match to TRBD2. J was trimmed by 2 bases and V by 1 base; bases with no gene match: 6. CDR3 length equals 16 residues. Germline loops: CDR1 SGHRS, CDR2 YFSETQ. Here the CDR3 reads CASSLLTSGPQETQYF. Written as DNA, the CDR3 is TGCGCCAGCAGCTTGCTGACTAGCGGACCTCAAGAGACCCAGTACTTC.

The chain combines TRBV5-1 with TRBJ1-1; D unclear. The CDR3 sequence is 14 residues long. Germline V gene data show CDR1 as SGHRS and CDR2 as YFSETQ. The V end was cut by 4 bases, the J end by 7 bases, with 17 bases between. CDR3 amino acids: CASSPIDGVDEAFF. The CDR3 DNA reads as TGCGCCAGCAGCCCTATAGACGGGGTGGATGAAGCTTTCTTT.

This clonotype was counted ten times or more. The chain uses TRBV30 and TRBJ1-5, with 9 bases that match TRBD1. Trimming removed 4 bases from V and 6 bases from J; junction bases left unmatched: 7. Germline values: CDR1 GTSNPN, CDR2 SVGIG (reference sequence). There are 14 residues in the CDR3. CDR3 nucleotide sequence: TGTGCCTGGACCCAACAGGGGGCGGGTCAGCCCCAGCATTTT. Its protein is CAWTQQGAGQPQHF.

This clonotype was recorded at least ten times. The rearrangement uses TRBV7-2 and TRBJ1-2, with a tentative D call TRBD1 (5 bases). CDR1 and CDR2 from the germline V gene are SGHTA and FQGNSA. Trimming took off 1 base at V and 0 bases at J, with 12 bases between the two ends. This CDR3 is built from 16 residues. CDR3 nucleotide sequence: TGTGCCAGCAGCTTAGGGCGGGGGGGAACTAACTATGGCTACACCTTC. It codes for CASSLGRGGTNYGYTF.

This clonotype occurred many times. The chain joins TRBV18 to TRBJ2-5; TRBD1 matches 7 bases. V was clipped by 6 bases and J by 7 bases; unmatched bases: 8. The CDR3 length is 13 residues. CDR1 is KGHSH, CDR2 LQKENI, per germline. For the CDR3, the DNA is TGTGCCAGCTCGGGACAGAAAAAAGGGACCCAGTACTTC. Its translation is CASSGQKKGTQYF. Full variable domain (remainder filled in from reference TRBV18 and TRBJ2-5): NAGVMQNPRHLVRRRGQEARLRCSPMKGHSHVYWYRQLPEEGLKFMVYLQKENIIDESGMPKERFSAEFPKEGPSILRIQQVVRGDSAAYFCASSGQKKGTQYFGPGTRLLVL.

V usage is TRBV28 and J usage is TRBJ2-2; D is possibly TRBD1 (5 bases). CDR1 is MDHEN and CDR2 is SYDVKM in the germline V gene. V shed 7 bases and J shed 0 bases, with 12 bases lying between them. This CDR3 is 15 amino acids long. The CDR3 spells CASTIGASNTGELFF. The CDR3 DNA sequence: TGTGCCAGCACCATAGGGGCTTCGAACACCGGGGAGCTGTTTTTT.

The table lists this clonotype with many counts. This chain connects TRBV28 to TRBJ2-1; 8 bases are shared with TRBD1. V shed 7 bases, J shed 4 bases, and the junction held 12 bases outside the gene matches. Germline lookup yields CDR1 MDHEN and CDR2 SYDVKM. This CDR3 is 16 amino acids long. This CDR3 is CASTFPGTGEYNEQFF. DNA of the CDR3: TGTGCCAGCACCTTCCCCGGGACAGGAGAATACAATGAGCAGTTCTTC.

The chain employs TRBV28 and TRBJ2-2; no clear D gene. Germline CDR1 and CDR2: MDHEN and SYDVKM. The ends were cut back, 6 bases at V and 3 bases at J, with 17 bases in the middle. This CDR3 region has 16 residues. In DNA form, the CDR3 reads TGTGCCAGCAGCTGGACGGCTATTATAGACACCGGGGAGCTGTTTTTT. It specifies CASSWTAIIDTGELFF. Based on the CDR3 plus reference TRBV28 and TRBJ2-2, the full variable domain is DVKVTQSSRYLVKRTGEKVFLECVQDMDHENMFWYRQDPGLGLRLIYFSYDVKMKEKGDIPEGYSVSREKKERFSLILESASTNQTSMYLCASSWTAIIDTGELFFGEGSRLTVL.

Only a few counts were recorded for this clonotype. The CDR3 spells CASSLLGGKTEAFF. The CDR3 coding sequence is TGTGCCAGTAGTCTCCTCGGAGGGAAGACTGAAGCTTTCTTT. J is TRBJ1-1 and V is TRBV19; D is ambiguous. The V gene lost 5 bases and the J gene lost 5 bases, with 15 bases spanning the gap. The V gene's germline CDR1 is LNHDA and CDR2 SQIVND (reference sequence). The CDR3 has 14 amino acids.

V and J are TRBV6-6 and TRBJ2-7; D unresolved. Germline CDR1 MNHNY, CDR2 SVGAGI (reference sequence). Between the trimmed V and J ends, which lost 0 bases and 3 bases, there was a span of 9 bases. The CDR3 sequence is 14 residues long. DNA of the CDR3: TGTGCCAGCAGTTACTCCGACTTTGGCTACGAGCAGTACTTC. Amino acids: CASSYSDFGYEQYF.

V and J are TRBV9 and TRBJ1-6; possible D gene TRBD1, 5 bases. The CDR3 consists of 14 residues. V was cut by 4 bases and J by 7 bases, with 12 bases left in between. Germline values: CDR1 SGDLS, CDR2 YYNGEE. This CDR3 is CASSLKGVNSPLHF. As DNA, the CDR3 is TGTGCCAGCAGCTTAAAAGGGGTCAATTCACCCCTCCACTTT.

J is TRBJ2-7 and V is TRBV4-1; the D gene is possibly TRBD1 (6 bases). CDR1 and CDR2 (germline): MGHRA, YSYEKL. The CDR3 length is 12 residues. V was cut by 3 bases and J by 5 bases, with 8 bases left in between. The CDR3 DNA reads TGCGCCAGCAGCCACCCAGGGGACGAGCAGTACTTC. It encodes CASSHPGDEQYF.

This clonotype has just a few counts. The rearrangement links TRBV6-2 or TRBV6-3 to TRBJ1-5; D is unclear. V was trimmed by 2 bases and J by 7 bases, leaving 6 bases between them. Germline CDR1 is MNHEY and CDR2 is SVGEGT. This CDR3 is 12 amino acids long. As DNA, the CDR3 is TGTGCCAGCAGTTACCTGGGGCAGCCCCAGCATTTT. It yields the protein CASSYLGQPQHF.

This chain joins TRBV4-1 and TRBJ2-3; 16 bases agree with TRBD2. Trimming took 0 bases from V and 0 from J; bases not matched to a gene: 6. The CDR3 length is 20 residues. CDR1 and CDR2 from the germline V gene are MGHRA and YSYEKL. The CDR3 bases are TGCGCCAGCAGCCAAGAGGGACTAGCGGGAGGGGCTGGGAGCACAGATACGCAGTATTTT. This codes for CASSQEGLAGGAGSTDTQYF.